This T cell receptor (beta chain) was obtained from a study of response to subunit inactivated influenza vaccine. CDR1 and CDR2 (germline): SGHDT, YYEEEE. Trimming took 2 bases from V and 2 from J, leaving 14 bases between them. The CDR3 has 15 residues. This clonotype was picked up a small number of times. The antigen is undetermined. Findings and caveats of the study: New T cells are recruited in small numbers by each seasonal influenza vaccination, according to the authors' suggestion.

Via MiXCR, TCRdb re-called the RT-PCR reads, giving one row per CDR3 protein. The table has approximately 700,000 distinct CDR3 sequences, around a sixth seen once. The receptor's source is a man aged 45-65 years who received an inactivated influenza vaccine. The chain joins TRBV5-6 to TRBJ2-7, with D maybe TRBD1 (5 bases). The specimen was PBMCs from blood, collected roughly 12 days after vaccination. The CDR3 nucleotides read TGTGCCAGCAGCTTATTTACAGGCCATCCCTACGAGCAGTACTTC. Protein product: CASSLFTGHPYEQYF.